This T cell receptor (beta chain) was retrieved from a study of blood T cell repertoires in COVID-19 (dated by TCRdb to the early 2020s). For context, the study as a whole: Samples covering the acute and convalescent phases of COVID-19 were provided by collaborators in the United States, Italy and Spain. The repertoires were released in a freely available public database meant as a resource for research on the immune response to SARS-CoV-2. The sample metadata nearly always contained a de-identified subject ID, COVID-19 status, age in years and sex. Where HLA class I and class II types were available, the types were taken from metadata supplied by the sample provider, not from assay-based typing. Samples came from the ongoing ImmuneRACE study (first 160 participants) plus 1,254 subjects from 6 global collaborators. The material from the prospective study consisted of cDNA or gDNA derived from T cells, B-cell-depleted T cells, or PBMCs. The dataset comprised deeply sampled blood TCRbeta repertoires from subjects exposed to, actively infected with, or recovered from COVID-19.

Participants in the prospective study were enrolled through a virtual design, were aged about 18 to 90 years, and lived in 24 United States geographic areas. In the prospective study, participants were assigned to cohorts based on the clinical history participants reported in a screening survey and a study questionnaire. In the prospective study, mobile phlebotomists collected whole blood, serum and a nasopharyngeal or oropharyngeal swab from each participant. Additional blood draws and questionnaires over an approximately 2-month period could optionally be provided by prospective study participants. Prospective study blood samples were shipped either frozen or at room temperature before DNA extraction. TCRbeta CDR3 regions were amplified from genomic DNA using the immunoSEQ Assay, a bias-controlled multiplex PCR. From the authors' description of their analysis: The number of nucleated cells in each sample was estimated by amplification of reference gene primers within the assay. To quantify the absolute abundance of each unique TCRbeta CDR3 rearrangement, sequence reads were collapsed and filtered. Productive Simpson clonality was computed per sample as the square root of Simpson's diversity index over productive rearrangements. TCRdb took over this immuneACCESS table, retaining in-frame rearrangements with V and J assigned. Such tables are incomplete; in checked studies, under half of the missing clones stem from an unresolved V gene, and the remainder is unexplained. V and J calls and clone size are copied from that table; D and trimming were computed from the DNA. This sample gives some 200,000 clones in total; about four fifths of them show up just once. The ten largest clones add up to 8.9% of the sample.

In the case of this clone: Its binding antigen is unknown. Per-nucleotide qualities are absent, and no much larger clonotype sits a single base away.

Points the paper makes about the study in general: The amount of clinical and demographic metadata varied by source and participant and was provided uncurated.

The germline V gene (reference sequence) sets CDR1 to GTSNPN and CDR2 to SVGIG. V was cut back by 2 bases and J by 5 bases, leaving a gap of 10 bases between them. The CDR3 starts with the cysteine, ends with the phenylalanine, and has 13 residues. Only CDR3 DNA remains: 39 bases, in frame from the first base. The source is a woman aged 45-60 years with acute COVID-19. Recombination connected TRBV30 to TRBJ1-5, and the D gene may be TRBD1, 5 bases matching. Sequenced material: PBMCs or T cells enriched from blood (not recorded which). Read as DNA, the sequence is TGTGCCTGGAGTCTGACAGCAGATCAGCCCCAGCATTTT. This encodes CAWSLTADQPQHF.